Only one count was recorded for the clone carrying this T cell receptor (beta chain). This entry is derived from a study of blood T cell repertoires in COVID-19. Study summary: From T cells, B-cell-depleted T cells, or PBMCs came the material, which was cDNA or gDNA.

Study processing details: Estimated nucleated cell counts came from reference gene primer amplification. Measured with immunoSEQ multiplex PCR; TCRdb has only the in-frame clones, and not every one. V and J calls and clone size come straight from that table; D and trimming were deduced from the DNA. The sample lists fewer than 50,000 clones, approximately 80% occurring once. The TCR comes from a man in his 70s with acute or convalescent COVID-19. Material: peripheral blood.

This CDR3 reads CASSLQNPNTGELFF. The CDR3 coding sequence is TGTGCCAGCTCACTGCAGAACCCTAACACCGGGGAGCTGTTTTTT. This sequence joins TRBV18 and TRBJ2-2, with no clear D. Looked up from germline, CDR1 is KGHSH and CDR2 is LQKENI. V was clipped by 4 bases and J by 2 bases, with 11 bases between them. The CDR3 covers 15 residues.